A selection of T cell receptor beta chains follows, all from one sample in a study of early T cells in non-severe SARS-CoV-2 infection. TCRdb processed the 5' RACE reads anew with MiXCR; each CDR3 protein has one entry. The sample yields tens of thousands of distinct CDR3 sequences, about 14% seen once. Sequencing used whole blood, obtained at baseline. The receptors shown here come from an adult who was a healthcare worker with PCR-confirmed SARS-CoV-2 infection or an uninfected control (not recorded which). Both conserved end residues are part of each CDR3. A D gene is named only where the DNA matches it firmly. Not all rows give a size; the values are once, few, many and, for expanded clones, a class.

d_call: .; clone_size: few; j_call: TRBJ1-1; v_call: TRBV5-6; cdr3_length: 14; cdr3_nt: TGTGCCAGCAGCCCGAGGGCCGTTCTCACTGAAGCTTTCTTT; cdr3_aa: CASSPRAVLTEAFF
d_call: .; clone_size: few; j_call: TRBJ1-4; v_call: TRBV7-9; cdr3_length: 14; cdr3_nt: TGTGCCAGCAGCTTAAGGCAGGGCGGTGAAAAACTGTTTTTT; cdr3_aa: CASSLRQGGEKLFF
d_call: .; clone_size: many; j_call: TRBJ2-2; v_call: TRBV7-3; cdr3_length: 13; cdr3_nt: TGTGCCAGCAGCACCGCGAACACCGGGGAGCTGTTTTTT; cdr3_aa: CASSTANTGELFF
d_call: TRBD2; clone_size: .; j_call: TRBJ2-3; v_call: TRBV30; cdr3_length: 14; cdr3_nt: TGTGCCTGGAGTCTGCTAGCGGGGGTTGATACGCAGTATTTT; cdr3_aa: CAWSLLAGVDTQYF
d_call: TRBD1; clone_size: .; j_call: TRBJ2-6; v_call: TRBV11-2; cdr3_length: 18; cdr3_nt: TGTGCCAGCAGCTATCCGGGACAGGGGATCTCTGGGGCCAACGTCCTGACTTTC; cdr3_aa: CASSYPGQGISGANVLTF
d_call: TRBD1; clone_size: .; j_call: TRBJ2-1; v_call: TRBV27; cdr3_length: 12; cdr3_nt: TGTGCCAGCAGTATAAGGGGGCTGGAGCAGTTCTTC; cdr3_aa: CASSIRGLEQFF
d_call: TRBD2; clone_size: few; j_call: TRBJ2-3; v_call: TRBV12-3/TRBV12-4; cdr3_length: 16; cdr3_nt: TGTGCCAGCATCCCGGGGACTAGCGGGTTAATGGATACGCAGTATTTT; cdr3_aa: CASIPGTSGLMDTQYF
d_call: TRBD1; clone_size: many; j_call: TRBJ2-1; v_call: TRBV28; cdr3_length: 15; cdr3_nt: TGTGCCAGCAGACTGAGGGGGCTTTCCTACAATGAGCAGTTCTTC; cdr3_aa: CASRLRGLSYNEQFF
d_call: TRBD1; clone_size: few; j_call: TRBJ2-2; v_call: TRBV29-1; cdr3_length: 13; cdr3_nt: TGCAGCGGAGAGGGGGCCAACACCGGGGAGCTGTTTTTT; cdr3_aa: CSGEGANTGELFF
d_call: TRBD2; clone_size: .; j_call: TRBJ2-1; v_call: TRBV11-2; cdr3_length: 14; cdr3_nt: TGTGCCAGCGGGTCGAGCGGGATAAACAATGAGCAGTTCTTC; cdr3_aa: CASGSSGINNEQFF
d_call: .; clone_size: few; j_call: TRBJ1-2; v_call: TRBV20-1; cdr3_length: 12; cdr3_nt: TGCAGTGCTAGGAAACCTAACTATGGCTACACCTTC; cdr3_aa: CSARKPNYGYTF
d_call: .; clone_size: .; j_call: TRBJ2-3; v_call: TRBV24-1; cdr3_length: 15; cdr3_nt: TGTGCCACCAGTGGGGCTACCAGGGGTCGGCCTACGCAGTATTTT; cdr3_aa: CATSGATRGRPTQYF
d_call: TRBD1; clone_size: many; j_call: TRBJ1-1; v_call: TRBV5-1; cdr3_length: 15; cdr3_nt: TGCGCCAGCAGCATCGGACAGGGGGCCATCACTGAAGCTTTCTTT; cdr3_aa: CASSIGQGAITEAFF
d_call: .; clone_size: many; j_call: TRBJ1-5; v_call: TRBV20-1; cdr3_length: 12; cdr3_nt: TGCAGTGCCGGACAAGCCAATCAGCCCCAGCATTTT; cdr3_aa: CSAGQANQPQHF
d_call: TRBD1; clone_size: few; j_call: TRBJ2-1; v_call: TRBV15; cdr3_length: 15; cdr3_nt: TGTGCCACCAGCAGAGAGCTTACAGGGGGCGGTGAGCAGTTCTTC; cdr3_aa: CATSRELTGGGEQFF
d_call: TRBD1; clone_size: .; j_call: TRBJ2-3; v_call: TRBV7-2; cdr3_length: 14; cdr3_nt: TGTGCCAGCAGCGCAGGGGGCGCGGGAGATACGCAGTATTTT; cdr3_aa: CASSAGGAGDTQYF
d_call: TRBD1; clone_size: .; j_call: TRBJ1-1; v_call: TRBV6-2/TRBV6-3; cdr3_length: 16; cdr3_nt: TGTGCCAGCAGCGCCGGACAGGGGGATACGGGAGCTGAAGTTTTCTTT; cdr3_aa: CASSAGQGDTGAEVFF
d_call: .; clone_size: .; j_call: TRBJ2-3; v_call: TRBV27; cdr3_length: 12; cdr3_nt: TGTGCCAGCGGCTCCGCACAAGATACGCAGTATTTT; cdr3_aa: CASGSAQDTQYF